The 13 T cell receptor beta chains given below trace back to one sample, sequenced in a study of OX40 agonist ivuxolimab in advanced cancers. Clones were sequenced by immunoSEQ multiplex PCR, and TCRdb holds only the in-frame ones, with some missing. The sample has roughly 63,000 clones; roughly 87% are singletons. The sequenced sample was CD4+ or CD8+ T cells sorted from blood, obtained in a trial of the OX40 agonist ivuxolimab. Receptors were obtained from an adult with an advanced solid tumor such as melanoma, head and neck, liver or kidney cancer.

This chain uses TRBV11-2 with TRBJ2-2, with TRBD2 matching 8 bases. J was trimmed by 3 bases and V by 7 bases; bases with no gene match: 13. This CDR3 comprises 17 residues. From germline, CDR1 is SGHAT and CDR2 FQNNGV. The CDR3: CASMPPLGLDYTGELFF. The CDR3 nucleotides read TGTGCCAGCATGCCCCCCCTGGGACTAGATTACACCGGGGAGCTGTTTTTT.

This clone was seen just once. The chain uses TRBV11-2 and TRBJ1-5; TRBD1 matches at 7 bases. V was pared by 2 bases and J by 5 bases, with 3 bases of the junction left unmatched. The CDR3 totals 14 residues. From germline, CDR1 is SGHAT and CDR2 FQNNGV. Here the CDR3 DNA reads TGTGCCAGCAGCTTATACAGGGGCCATCAGCCCCAGCATTTT. Translation gives CASSLYRGHQPQHF.

CDR3 nucleotides: TGCGCCAGCAGCCGCGGGACTAGCGGTTACAATGAGCAGTTCTTC. Amino acid sequence: CASSRGTSGYNEQFF. The chain links TRBV4-3 to TRBJ2-1, with TRBD2 matching 11 bases. This CDR3 region has 15 residues. Germline V gene lookup returns CDR1 LGHNA and CDR2 YSLEER. Unmatched junction bases numbered 3, after V lost 4 bases and J lost 4 bases.

J is TRBJ2-1 and V is TRBV28; no definite D call. CDR3 length: 15 residues. The germline V gene encodes CDR1 MDHEN and CDR2 SYDVKM. The V end lost 3 bases, the J end lost 2 bases, and 11 bases lay between the germline ends. The CDR3 DNA is TGTGCCAGCAGTTTCTGGGGAAGCGCCTACAATGAGCAGTTCTTC. It is translated as CASSFWGSAYNEQFF. Full variable domain (rest looked up from reference TRBV28 and TRBJ2-1): DVKVTQSSRYLVKRTGEKVFLECVQDMDHENMFWYRQDPGLGLRLIYFSYDVKMKEKGDIPEGYSVSREKKERFSLILESASTNQTSMYLCASSFWGSAYNEQFFGPGTRLTVL.

CDR3 DNA sequence: TGTGCCAGCAGGCCCCCGGGACAGGGTCACTACGAGCAGTACTTC. This codes for CASRPPGQGHYEQYF. The chain uses TRBV6-6 and TRBJ2-7; TRBD1 aligns across 9 bases. CDR1 is MNHNY, CDR2 SVGAGI, per germline (reference sequence). J lost 3 bases, V lost 6 bases, and 9 bases had no gene match. The CDR3 covers 15 residues.

The V call is TRBV7-8, the J call TRBJ2-5, with 7 bases that match TRBD2. CDR3 length: 15 amino acids. Per the germline V gene, CDR1 is SGHVS and CDR2 is FQNEAQ. The V and J ends lost 7 bases and 4 bases, in that order; junction bases with no gene match: 12. The CDR3 DNA is TGTGCCAGCATAAGGGAGTGGGGGGGTGGAGAGACCCAGTACTTC. It specifies CASIREWGGGETQYF.

The gene calls are TRBV4-2 and TRBJ1-5; D not resolved. CDR1 and CDR2 (germline): LGHNA, YNFKEQ. CDR3 length equals 14 residues. V lost 2 bases and J lost 8, with 13 bases in between. The CDR3 region is CASSQPRQSEPQHF. The CDR3 region has the DNA TGTGCCAGCAGCCAACCAAGACAATCAGAGCCCCAGCATTTT.

The rearrangement links TRBV13 to TRBJ2-7; no definite D call. V shed 0 bases and J shed 3 bases, with 0 bases lying between them. This CDR3 spans 11 amino acids. Looked up from germline, CDR1 is PRHDT and CDR2 is FYEKMQ (reference sequence). The CDR3 bases are TGTGCCAGCAGCTTAGGCTACGAGCAGTACTTC. This codes for CASSLGYEQYF.

In the case of this clone: At one of its ends the junction is not consistent with the germline gene, which may arise from a read error. The rearrangement joins TRBV7-7 to TRBJ2-1; D is uncertain. Per germline, CDR1 SSHAT and CDR2 FNYEAQ (reference sequence). The CDR3 is made up of 15 amino acids. CDR3 nucleotide sequence: TGTGCTAGCAGCTTAGTTGTTGGCCCGCCCAATGAGCAGTTCTTC. It codes for CASSLVVGPPNEQFF.

The chain has TRBV28 and TRBJ2-5; D may be TRBD1 or TRBD2 (6 bases each). The CDR3 runs 17 residues. V was pared by 5 bases and J by 4 bases, with 23 bases between. CDR1 is MDHEN and CDR2 is SYDVKM in the germline V gene. The DNA for the CDR3 is TGTGCCAGCAGTGCCATCTTCAAGACAGGAGGGTCAGAGACCCAGTACTTC. This sequence encodes CASSAIFKTGGSETQYF.

As concerns this clone: Different DNA sequences within this sample yield the same CDR3. The CDR3 here is CASRTGGTEAFF. The DNA of the CDR3 is TGTGCCAGTCGGACAGGAGGGACTGAAGCTTTCTTT. V gene TRBV27 combines with J gene TRBJ1-1; 7 bases agree with TRBD1. The CDR3 covers 12 residues. Germline lookup yields CDR1 MNHEY and CDR2 SMNVEV (reference sequence). With 9 bases clipped from V and 5 bases from J, the junction kept 6 bases outside the gene matches.

This clone occurred once. The rearrangement joins TRBV7-6 to TRBJ1-1; no clear D. The CDR3 length is 16 residues. The germline V gene has CDR1 SGHVS and CDR2 FNYEAQ. Trimming removed 5 bases from V and 1 base from J, with 17 bases in between. The CDR3 reads CASSPPGREKNTEAFF. CDR3 DNA: TGTGCCAGCAGCCCACCCGGACGGGAGAAGAACACTGAAGCTTTCTTT.

The chain links TRBV9 to TRBJ1-1, with D hard to call. The germline V gene has CDR1 SGDLS and CDR2 YYNGEE. Trimming pared 4 bases from V and 0 bases from J, leaving 7 bases between. CDR3 size: 13 residues. CDR3 coding DNA: TGTGCCAGCAGCCAAGGGCTGAACACTGAAGCTTTCTTT. Its protein product is CASSQGLNTEAFF. Full variable domain (missing parts from reference TRBV9 and TRBJ1-1): DSGVTQTPKHLITATGQRVTLRCSPRSGDLSVYWYQQSLDQGLQFLIQYYNGEERAKGNILERFSAQQFPDLHSELNLSSLELGDSALYFCASSQGLNTEAFFGQGTRLTVV.